The following is a T cell receptor beta chain sequence with its context. What it binds is not known. Method: immunoSEQ multiplex PCR; TCRdb's copy keeps in-frame clones and lacks some. The sample carries about 160,000 clones, more than 85% recorded once. The V gene's germline CDR1 is GTSNPN and CDR2 SVGIG (reference sequence). The trim removed 2 bases at V and 3 bases at J, leaving 4 bases unmatched. This CDR3 is 14 amino acids long. The data derive from a study of T cell responses to AZD1222 COVID-19 vaccine. Study details: Second-dose intervals of approximately 4 or approximately 12 weeks were pooled.

Regarding the study as a whole: Researchers took repertoire samples only after the peak T cell response had come.

The J gene is TRBJ2-1, the V gene TRBV30; 7 nucleotides agree with TRBD2. The clonotype comes from an adult in good health. This material consisted of peripheral blood, taken on day 0 of AZD1222 vaccination. Written as DNA, the CDR3 is TGTGCCTGGAGTCTAGCTAGCGGCTACAATGAGCAGTTCTTC. The encoded protein is CAWSLASGYNEQFF.